Each of the 27 T cell receptor beta chains below was sequenced from the same sample in a study of T cell responses to AZD1222 COVID-19 vaccine. TCRdb's copy holds only in-frame clones and misses some; the assay was immunoSEQ multiplex PCR. The profile shows around 260,000 clones, about 92% of them singletons. Sequences were derived from peripheral blood, sampled on day 0 of AZD1222 vaccination. The receptors were gathered from an adult in good health.

Remarks on this clone: This CDR3 fails to terminate in the conserved phenylalanine or tryptophan, so it likely reflects a read error. No DNA is shown, since the ends of the CDR3 on it are uncertain; the CDR3 is the one TCRdb lists. The chain uses TRBV5-7 and TRBJ2-7. TRBV5-7 is designated an ORF whose function remains uncertain. The CDR3 totals 8 residues, both ends included. This chain's CDR3 is CASSPRGP.

In DNA, the CDR3 is TGTGCCTCGCTGGGACAGGGAGGAACCGGGGAGCTGTTTTTT. This translates into CASLGQGGTGELFF. The genes are TRBV10-3 and TRBJ2-2; 9 bases match TRBD1. The CDR3 is 14 amino acids. CDR1 and CDR2 (germline): ENHRY, SYGVKD. V trimming: 11 bases; J trimming: 5 bases; junction bases outside the gene matches: 9.

This clone was observed a single time. This chain uses TRBV10-3 with TRBJ2-1, with unresolved D. The CDR3 runs to 15 residues. Trimming left V 2 bases short and J 7 bases short, with 15 bases between. The V gene's germline CDR1 is ENHRY and CDR2 SYGVKD. The CDR3 region is CAISEVRRSSNEQFF. CDR3 nucleotide sequence: TGTGCCATCAGTGAGGTTCGTCGCTCCTCGAATGAGCAGTTCTTC.

This clone was detected only a few times. The rearrangement links TRBV2 to TRBJ1-5; 10 bases are a match to TRBD1. The CDR3 sequence is 17 residues long. Germline values: CDR1 SNHLY, CDR2 FYNNEI. V was pared by 3 bases and J by 2 bases, with 7 bases of the junction left unmatched. The CDR3 loop is CASSERTGGIGNQPQHF. CDR3 DNA: TGTGCCAGCAGTGAGAGGACAGGGGGGATTGGCAATCAGCCCCAGCATTTT.

The V gene is TRBV2, the J gene TRBJ1-4; D is ambiguous. V lost 10 bases and J lost 5, with 11 bases in between. This CDR3 contains 12 residues. The germline CDR1 and CDR2 sequences are SNHLY and FYNNEI. CDR3 protein: CATGGENEKLFF. The CDR3 region has the DNA TGTGCCACAGGAGGTGAGAATGAAAAACTGTTTTTT.

V gene TRBV27 combines with J gene TRBJ2-1; TRBD2 matches 9 bases. The trim removed 5 bases at V and 7 bases at J, leaving 9 bases unmatched. Germline CDR1 and CDR2: MNHEY and SMNVEV (reference sequence). CDR3 length equals 15 residues. The CDR3 DNA is TGTGCCAGCAGTCAGACTAGCGGTAGACCGAATGAGCAGTTCTTC. It codes for CASSQTSGRPNEQFF.

The chain uses TRBV5-4 and TRBJ2-7, with 8 bases fitting TRBD1. In germline, CDR1 is SGHNT, CDR2 YYREEE (reference sequence). CDR3 length: 16 residues. V lost 0 bases, J lost 3 bases, and 8 bases stayed unmatched. CDR3 region: CASSLGGAQGDYEQYF. The CDR3 DNA reads TGTGCCAGCAGCTTGGGAGGGGCACAGGGGGACTACGAGCAGTACTTC. The variable domain in full, with the rest retrieved from reference TRBV5-4 and TRBJ2-7, is ETGVTQSPTHLIKTRGQQVTLRCSSQSGHNTVSWYQQALGQGPQFIFQYYREEENGRGNFPPRFSGLQFPNYSSELNVNALELDDSALYLCASSLGGAQGDYEQYFGPGTRLTVT.

The rearrangement joins TRBV23-1 to TRBJ1-1; the D is unclear. TRBV23-1 is an ORF; its function is uncertain. This CDR3 contains 15 residues. Trimming cost V 3 bases and J 1 base, with 12 bases left between them. CDR3 nucleotides: TGCGCCAGCAGTCATTGGGCCCCTGGGAACACTGAAGCTTTCTTT. Amino acids: CASSHWAPGNTEAFF.

The chain has TRBV6-6 and TRBJ1-1; the match to TRBD1 covers 8 bases. The CDR3 consists of 15 residues. V lost 7 bases and J lost 1; bases outside the gene matches: 8. Germline-derived CDR1 and CDR2 are MNHNY and SVGAGI (reference sequence). CDR3 nucleotides: TGTGCCAGCATTATGACAGGGGTAGGGAACACTGAAGCTTTCTTT. Encoded protein: CASIMTGVGNTEAFF.

In regard to this clone: Other DNA variants within this sample encode the same CDR3. V and J are TRBV10-3 and TRBJ2-2; 7 bases are shared with TRBD1. There are 13 residues in the CDR3. Per germline, CDR1 ENHRY and CDR2 SYGVKD. V lost 6 bases and J lost 6; bases outside the gene matches: 4. CDR3 loop: CAISPDRPGELFF. The CDR3 DNA is TGTGCCATCAGCCCGGACAGGCCCGGGGAGCTGTTTTTT.

The V call is TRBV2, the J call TRBJ2-7, with D hard to call. The CDR3 covers 13 residues. V was cut by 6 bases and J by 3 bases, with 12 bases left in between. Germline assignment: CDR1 SNHLY and CDR2 FYNNEI. CDR3 DNA sequence: TGTGCCAGCAGGCAGGACCAACTCTACGAGCAGTACTTC. Translated, it gives CASRQDQLYEQYF.

The V call is TRBV7-2, the J call TRBJ2-7; a possible D gene is TRBD1 (6 bases). Germline values: CDR1 SGHTA, CDR2 FQGNSA. This CDR3 has 13 residues. Trimming stripped 5 bases from V and 5 bases from J, with 13 bases between. The DNA for the CDR3 is TGTGCCAGCAGCGCCCAACAGGGTGACGAGCAGTACTTC. It encodes CASSAQQGDEQYF.

V usage is TRBV3-1 (or the pseudogene TRBV3-2) and J usage is TRBJ2-3; tentatively, D is TRBD1 or TRBD2 (5 bases each). This CDR3 is built from 16 residues. V was clipped by 1 base and J by 2 bases, with 13 bases between them. Per the germline V gene, CDR1 is LGHDT and CDR2 is YNNKEL (reference sequence). The CDR3 sequence: CASSQAGGGNTDTQYF. The DNA of the CDR3 is TGTGCCAGCAGCCAAGCGGGTGGGGGAAACACAGATACGCAGTATTTT.

This clone was detected only a few times. The V call is TRBV5-1, the J call TRBJ2-7, with D possibly TRBD2 on 6 matching bases. V was pared by 0 bases and J by 7 bases, with 17 bases between. This CDR3 region has 15 residues. Germline values: CDR1 SGHRS, CDR2 YFSETQ. CDR3 residues: CASSLAAEGMGEQYF. The CDR3 region has the DNA TGCGCCAGCAGCTTGGCCGCGGAGGGCATGGGTGAGCAGTACTTC. The full variable domain, rest sourced from reference TRBV5-1 and TRBJ2-7, is KAGVTQTPRYLIKTRGQQVTLSCSPISGHRSVSWYQQTPGQGLQFLFEYFSETQRNKGNFPGRFSGRQFSNSRSEMNVSTLELGDSALYLCASSLAAEGMGEQYFGPGTRLTVT.

The chain combines TRBV28 with TRBJ1-1; 8 nucleotides line up with TRBD1. The CDR3 consists of 15 residues. V dropped 4 bases and J dropped 5; count of bases not matched to a gene: 9. Germline CDR1 MDHEN, CDR2 SYDVKM. CDR3 in amino acids: CASSSHGQGGTEAFF. CDR3 coding DNA: TGTGCCAGCAGTTCGCATGGACAGGGAGGGACTGAAGCTTTCTTT.

The rearrangement joins TRBV4-1 to TRBJ1-1; TRBD1 matches 10 bases. Losses at the gene ends were 4 bases for V and 10 bases for J; bases not matched to a gene: 18. The CDR3 spans 17 residues. Germline V gene data show CDR1 as MGHRA and CDR2 as YSYEKL. The CDR3 bases are TGCGCCAGCAGCCCCGTACCCGGGACAGGGGACAACGGTGTAGCTTTCTTT. It translates to CASSPVPGTGDNGVAFF.

The chain uses TRBV2 and TRBJ1-5; possibly TRBD1 for D (5 bases). The CDR3 totals 13 residues. The V and J ends lost 4 bases and 4 bases respectively, with 8 bases between them. CDR1 is SNHLY and CDR2 is FYNNEI in the germline V gene. The CDR3 here is CASSGDGNQPQHF. The CDR3 DNA is TGTGCCAGCAGTGGGGACGGGAATCAGCCCCAGCATTTT. The full variable domain, its missing parts supplied by reference TRBV2 and TRBJ1-5, is EPEVTQTPSHQVTQMGQEVILRCVPISNHLYFYWYRQILGQKVEFLVSFYNNEISEKSEIFDDQFSVERPDGSNFTLKIRSTKLEDSAMYFCASSGDGNQPQHFGDGTRLSIL.

The rearrangement joins TRBV3-1 (or the pseudogene TRBV3-2) to TRBJ2-7; D is undetermined. V was pared by 1 base and J by 7 bases, with 11 bases between. Germline V lookup: CDR1 LGHDT, CDR2 YNNKEL (reference sequence). The CDR3 contains 13 residues. The CDR3 reads CASSQGTLREQYF. As DNA, the CDR3 is TGTGCCAGCAGCCAAGGCACCCTACGGGAGCAGTACTTC.

The V call is TRBV11-2, the J call TRBJ2-7; the D is unclear. In germline, CDR1 is SGHAT, CDR2 FQNNGV. CDR3 length equals 13 residues. The V and J ends lost 2 bases and 6 bases respectively, with 11 bases between them. CDR3 nucleotide sequence: TGTGCCAGCAGCTTACAAGTTCTGGGCGAGCAGTACTTC. Encoded protein: CASSLQVLGEQYF.

This sequence joins TRBV18 and TRBJ2-7; possibly TRBD1 or TRBD2 for D (5 bases each). The V gene's germline CDR1 is KGHSH and CDR2 LQKENI. This CDR3 has 18 amino acids. Trimming shortened V by 2 bases and J by 2 bases, and 22 bases separated the two germline ends. This CDR3 is CASSPEPLGTFYPYEQYF. The DNA of the CDR3 is TGTGCCAGCTCACCAGAACCATTGGGGACGTTTTACCCCTACGAGCAGTACTTC.

The rearrangement joins TRBV4-2 to TRBJ1-6; D perhaps matches TRBD1 (5 bases). CDR1 is LGHNA and CDR2 is YNFKEQ in the germline V gene. The CDR3 sequence is 20 residues long. The V end lost 2 bases, the J end lost 8 bases, and 28 bases lay between the germline ends. The CDR3 DNA reads TGTGCCAGCAGCCAAATCTCCGGGCAGGGCAGTTTAATCTCTTATTCACCCCTCCACTTT. Its protein is CASSQISGQGSLISYSPLHF.

The chain carries TRBV29-1 and TRBJ1-2; TRBD1 agrees at 7 bases. The CDR3 totals 16 residues. Trimming cost V 3 bases and J 4 bases; bases outside gene matches: 14. Germline values: CDR1 SQVTM, CDR2 ANQGSEA. Here the CDR3 DNA reads TGCAGCGTTGACCGGGGCCAAGGGGGCGCAGGCTATGGCTACACCTTC. This encodes CSVDRGQGGAGYGYTF.

V is TRBV9 and J is TRBJ1-6, with a tentative D call TRBD1 (5 bases). The V and J ends lost 3 bases and 0 bases respectively, with 13 bases between them. Germline V gene data show CDR1 as SGDLS and CDR2 as YYNGEE. The CDR3 totals 17 residues. The DNA of the CDR3 is TGTGCCAGCAGCGAAGGGGATAGGAGCTCCTATAATTCACCCCTCCACTTT. Amino acids: CASSEGDRSSYNSPLHF.

This chain connects TRBV4-1 to TRBJ2-7, with TRBD2 identical over 7 bases. The germline V gene has CDR1 MGHRA and CDR2 YSYEKL. CDR3 length: 15 residues. Trimming at V came to 5 bases and at J to 2 bases, leaving 9 bases not matched to a gene. CDR3 residues: CASSARSSGAYEQYF. In DNA, the CDR3 is TGCGCCAGCAGCGCCCGGTCTAGCGGCGCCTACGAGCAGTACTTC.

The chain joins TRBV19 to TRBJ2-1; no firm D call. Trimming shortened V by 3 bases and J by 4 bases, and 4 bases separated the two germline ends. Germline CDR1 is LNHDA and CDR2 is SQIVND (reference sequence). The CDR3 has 12 amino acids. The CDR3 region is CASSILYNEQFF. CDR3 coding DNA: TGTGCCAGTAGTATCCTTTACAATGAGCAGTTCTTC.

V is TRBV5-1 and J is TRBJ1-2; 8 bases fit TRBD1. Trimming cost V 4 bases and J 7 bases; bases outside gene matches: 9. The CDR3 is 14 residues long. Germline V gene sequence: CDR1 SGHRS, CDR2 YFSETQ. The CDR3 DNA follows: TGCGCCAGCAGCCTTACGGACAGGGCACGTGGCTACACCTTC. Protein product: CASSLTDRARGYTF.

V is TRBV19 and J is TRBJ1-5; the D gene is possibly TRBD1 (5 bases). Per germline, CDR1 LNHDA and CDR2 SQIVND (reference sequence). There are 15 residues in the CDR3. V dropped 5 bases and J dropped 5 bases, with 16 bases sitting between them. The CDR3 nucleotides read TGTGCCAGTAGTCGCTTGGGACGGCCCGATCAGCCCCAGCATTTT. Translated: CASSRLGRPDQPQHF.